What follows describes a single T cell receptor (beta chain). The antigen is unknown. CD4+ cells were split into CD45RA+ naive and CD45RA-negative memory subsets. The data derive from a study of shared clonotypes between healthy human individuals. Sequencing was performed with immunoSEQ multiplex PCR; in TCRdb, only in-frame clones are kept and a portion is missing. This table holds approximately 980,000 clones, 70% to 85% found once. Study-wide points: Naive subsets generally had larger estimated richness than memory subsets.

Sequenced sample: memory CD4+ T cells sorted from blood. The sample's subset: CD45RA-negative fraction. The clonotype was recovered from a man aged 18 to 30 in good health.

CDR3 sequence: CASSPRFYGYTF. DNA for the CDR3: TGTGCCAGCAGCCCAAGGTTCTATGGCTACACCTTC. The rearrangement uses TRBV28 and TRBJ1-2, with D hard to call. V lost 6 bases, J lost 4 bases, and 9 bases lay in between. CDR3 length: 12 residues. Per germline, CDR1 MDHEN and CDR2 SYDVKM.